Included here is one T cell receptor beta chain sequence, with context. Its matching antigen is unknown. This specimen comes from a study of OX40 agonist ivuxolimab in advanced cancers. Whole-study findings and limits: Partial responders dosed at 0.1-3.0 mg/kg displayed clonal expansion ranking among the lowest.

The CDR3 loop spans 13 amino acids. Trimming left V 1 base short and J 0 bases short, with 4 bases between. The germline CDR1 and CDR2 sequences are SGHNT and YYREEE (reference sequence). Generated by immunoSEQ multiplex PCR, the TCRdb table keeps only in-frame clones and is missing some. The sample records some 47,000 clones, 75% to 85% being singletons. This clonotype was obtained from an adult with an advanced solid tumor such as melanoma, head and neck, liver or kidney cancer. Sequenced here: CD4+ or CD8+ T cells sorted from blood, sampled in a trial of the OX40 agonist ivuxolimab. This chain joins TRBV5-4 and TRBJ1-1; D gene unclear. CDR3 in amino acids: CASSLMLNTEAFF. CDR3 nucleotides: TGTGCCAGCAGCTTGATGCTGAACACTGAAGCTTTCTTT. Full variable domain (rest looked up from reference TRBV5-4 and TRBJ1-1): ETGVTQSPTHLIKTRGQQVTLRCSSQSGHNTVSWYQQALGQGPQFIFQYYREEENGRGNFPPRFSGLQFPNYSSELNVNALELDDSALYLCASSLMLNTEAFFGQGTRLTVV.